Listed below are T cell receptor beta chains from one sample, sequenced in a study of blood T cell repertoires in COVID-19. Profiling relied on immunoSEQ multiplex PCR, and the TCRdb table lists in-frame clones only, not all of them. Of 150,000 to 200,000 clones listed, about 83% are singletons. The sample taken for sequencing was peripheral blood. The receptors shown here come from a woman aged 70-85 years with COVID-19, enrolled during active disease. Both conserved end residues are part of each CDR3. The order of the fields is CDR3 protein, J gene, D gene, V gene. A D gene is named only where the DNA matches it firmly.

CDR3 protein: CASRGGSEGRSEQYF; J gene: TRBJ2-7; D gene: TRBD2; V gene: TRBV28
CDR3 protein: CATSGSGQADNEQFF; J gene: TRBJ2-1; D gene: TRBD1; V gene: TRBV24-1
CDR3 protein: CASSVLGTSGYEQYF; J gene: TRBJ2-7; D gene: TRBD2; V gene: TRBV2
CDR3 protein: CASSLGPTPANYGYTF; J gene: TRBJ1-2; D gene: -; V gene: TRBV5-1
CDR3 protein: CASRTVNEQFF; J gene: TRBJ2-1; D gene: -; V gene: TRBV2
CDR3 protein: CASSQDSYSPLHF; J gene: TRBJ1-6; D gene: -; V gene: TRBV3-1/TRBV3-2
CDR3 protein: CASSDRGQVTGELFF; J gene: TRBJ2-2; D gene: TRBD1; V gene: TRBV9
CDR3 protein: CASSNHAHALAIPYEQYF; J gene: TRBJ2-7; D gene: -; V gene: TRBV21-1
CDR3 protein: CASSLKAGNTDTQYF; J gene: TRBJ2-3; D gene: -; V gene: TRBV7-2
CDR3 protein: CASSKLRGQGATEAFF; J gene: TRBJ1-1; D gene: TRBD1; V gene: TRBV7-2
CDR3 protein: CASSVGQGIGEQYF; J gene: TRBJ2-7; D gene: TRBD1; V gene: TRBV19
CDR3 protein: CASSQVRTGGPYGYTF; J gene: TRBJ1-2; D gene: -; V gene: TRBV3-1/TRBV3-2
CDR3 protein: CASSPTHRADTQYF; J gene: TRBJ2-3; D gene: -; V gene: TRBV11-2
CDR3 protein: CASILNTEAFF; J gene: TRBJ1-1; D gene: -; V gene: TRBV19
CDR3 protein: CASSSQRESNEQFF; J gene: TRBJ2-1; D gene: TRBD2; V gene: TRBV19
CDR3 protein: CANLYEQYF; J gene: TRBJ2-7; D gene: -; V gene: TRBV5-1
CDR3 protein: CAISESPYGYTF; J gene: TRBJ1-2; D gene: -; V gene: TRBV10-3
CDR3 protein: CASSPIRGQNSPLHF; J gene: TRBJ1-6; D gene: -; V gene: TRBV5-4
CDR3 protein: CASSFRDRSNEKLFF; J gene: TRBJ1-4; D gene: TRBD1; V gene: TRBV5-4